The 13 T cell receptor beta chains below come from one sample, sequenced in a study of cytomegalovirus exposure and HLA in healthy donors. This PCR relied on a set of 60 Vbeta primers and 13 Jbeta primers. The table came from immunoSEQ multiplex PCR; TCRdb's copy has only in-frame clones and leaves some out. The sample table includes 60,000 or so clones. The material sequenced was PBMCs. The receptors originated from a man between 50 and 59 years old in good health and CMV-seropositive.

This chain uses TRBV4-2 with TRBJ2-3, with 12 bases identical to TRBD2. Per germline, CDR1 LGHNA and CDR2 YNFKEQ. This CDR3 region has 16 residues. Losses at the gene ends were 0 bases for V and 6 bases for J; bases not matched to a gene: 4. The CDR3 protein is CASSQELAGGRDTQYF. CDR3 DNA sequence: TGTGCCAGCAGCCAAGAACTAGCGGGGGGAAGGGATACGCAGTATTTT.

This sequence joins TRBV6-1 and TRBJ1-3; TRBD1 might be the D (6 bases). Germline loops: CDR1 MNHNS, CDR2 SASEGT. Trimming cost V 2 bases and J 4 bases, with 15 bases left between them. This CDR3 spans 16 amino acids. As DNA, the CDR3 is TGTGCCAGCAGTGAATCGACAGGCAAGAAAGGAAACACCATATATTTT. Translated: CASSESTGKKGNTIYF.

The V and J genes are TRBV5-6 and TRBJ2-2; 8 nucleotides match TRBD1. The V gene end was trimmed by 4 bases and the J gene end by 7 bases; junction bases not matched to a gene: 15. CDR1 SGHDT and CDR2 YYEEEE come from the germline V gene. This CDR3 region has 17 residues. Here the CDR3 reads CASSPPPGQGANGELFF. The CDR3 bases are TGTGCCAGCAGCCCCCCTCCAGGGCAGGGGGCCAACGGGGAGCTGTTTTTT.

The chain links TRBV7-9 to TRBJ1-2; no reliable D call. V lost 5 bases and J lost 6, with 22 bases in between. This CDR3 contains 16 residues. The germline CDR1 and CDR2 sequences are SEHNR and FQNEAQ (reference sequence). CDR3 DNA: TGTGCCAGCAGCCAGACGGTCGGGGTCGAGGGTGATGGCTACACCTTC. Its translation: CASSQTVGVEGDGYTF.

V gene TRBV7-2 combines with J gene TRBJ2-5, with D unclear. The germline V gene encodes CDR1 SGHTA and CDR2 FQGNSA. The CDR3 has 13 amino acids. Trimming left V 1 base short and J 5 bases short, with 8 bases between. CDR3 DNA sequence: TGTGCCAGCAGCTTAGGTGAGAGGGAGACCCAGTACTTC. Protein sequence: CASSLGERETQYF.

The chain carries TRBV6-1 and TRBJ2-5; D is unresolved. Trimming took off 5 bases at V and 4 bases at J, with 8 bases between the two ends. This CDR3 contains 12 residues. CDR1 is MNHNS and CDR2 is SASEGT in the germline V gene. The CDR3 spells CASSKRLETQYF. The CDR3 DNA is TGTGCCAGCAGTAAGCGATTAGAGACCCAGTACTTC.

The chain links TRBV5-1 to TRBJ1-6, with 8 nucleotides matching TRBD1. V lost 3 bases and J lost 10; bases outside the gene matches: 6. Germline CDR1 SGHRS, CDR2 YFSETQ. The length of the CDR3 is 14 residues. CDR3 amino acids: CASSSTGEGSPLHF. The CDR3 nucleotides are TGCGCCAGCAGCTCGACAGGGGAAGGATCACCCCTCCACTTT.

J is TRBJ2-1 and V is TRBV28; 7 bases match TRBD2. The CDR3 has 13 amino acids. Germline values: CDR1 MDHEN, CDR2 SYDVKM. The V segment lost 6 bases and the J segment 12 bases; nucleotides outside the gene matches: 11. For the CDR3, the DNA is TGTGCCAGCAGCACAGGCGGGAGTCTGGGGCAGTTCTTC. Translation: CASSTGGSLGQFF.

This chain uses TRBV6-5 with TRBJ1-2; TRBD1 matches at 7 bases. Per germline, CDR1 MNHEY and CDR2 SVGAGI. The junction had 3 bases not matched to a gene; V was cut back by 0 bases and J by 5 bases. CDR3 length: 14 amino acids. The CDR3 is CASSYSGQSYGYTF. The CDR3 nucleotides are TGTGCCAGCAGTTACTCGGGACAGTCATATGGCTACACCTTC.

V usage is TRBV4-3 and J usage is TRBJ1-1; tentatively, D is TRBD1 (5 bases). Germline values: CDR1 LGHNA, CDR2 YSLEER. Trimming left V 0 bases short and J 5 bases short, with 13 bases between. The CDR3 covers 15 residues. The CDR3 bases are TGCGCCAGCAGCCAAGATACAGGCCCGGAGACTGAAGCTTTCTTT. Its protein product is CASSQDTGPETEAFF.

The V gene is TRBV5-1, the J gene TRBJ2-7; TRBD2 agrees at 12 bases. V lost 6 bases, J lost 2 bases, and 6 bases stayed unmatched. The CDR3 has 15 amino acids. In germline, CDR1 is SGHRS, CDR2 YFSETQ. The CDR3 sequence: CASTEGTSGPYEQYF. The CDR3 DNA reads as TGCGCCAGCACAGAGGGGACTAGCGGGCCCTACGAGCAGTACTTC.

Here the CDR3 reads CASSKQGAPRDGYTF. The CDR3 DNA follows: TGTGCCAGCAGCAAACAGGGGGCCCCCCGGGATGGCTACACCTTC. V usage is TRBV2 and J usage is TRBJ1-2; 9 bases map to TRBD1. V lost 6 bases to trimming and J lost 6 bases; unmatched junction nucleotides: 11. This CDR3 is 15 amino acids long. CDR1 SNHLY and CDR2 FYNNEI come from the germline V gene.

This rearrangement joins TRBV5-4 to TRBJ1-1; maybe TRBD1 (6 bases). The CDR3 consists of 15 residues. Trimming removed 4 bases at V and 0 bases at J, with 13 bases between. CDR1 is SGHNT and CDR2 is YYREEE in the germline V gene (reference sequence). The CDR3 sequence: CASSPGQTMNTEAFF. The CDR3 nucleotides read TGTGCCAGCAGCCCCGGACAGACGATGAACACTGAAGCTTTCTTT.